In this sample, the clone carrying this T cell receptor beta chain turned up many times. The entry originates in a study of T cells in Graves' hyperthyroidism and ophthalmopathy. The CDR3 runs 16 residues. Looked up from germline, CDR1 is DFQATT and CDR2 is SNEGSKA (reference sequence). Trimming took off 1 base at V and 1 base at J, with 16 bases between the two ends. RNA transcripts gave rise to amplified TCR beta CDR3 regions. HTBI primers were used for first-round RT-PCR of the TCR CDR3. TCRdb fed the multiplex PCR reads into MiXCR, producing one record per CDR3 protein. The sample consists of some 250,000 distinct CDR3 sequences, roughly 15% of them appearing once.

The chain is built from TRBV20-1 and TRBJ1-1; no clear D gene. Sequenced material: blood. The receptor comes from a woman aged 45-65 years with Graves' hyperthyroidism that later progressed to Graves' ophthalmopathy. CDR3 bases: TGCAGTGCTAGAGGTCTCAACCAGAAGGGGAACACTGAAGCTTTCTTT. Its translation is CSARGLNQKGNTEAFF.